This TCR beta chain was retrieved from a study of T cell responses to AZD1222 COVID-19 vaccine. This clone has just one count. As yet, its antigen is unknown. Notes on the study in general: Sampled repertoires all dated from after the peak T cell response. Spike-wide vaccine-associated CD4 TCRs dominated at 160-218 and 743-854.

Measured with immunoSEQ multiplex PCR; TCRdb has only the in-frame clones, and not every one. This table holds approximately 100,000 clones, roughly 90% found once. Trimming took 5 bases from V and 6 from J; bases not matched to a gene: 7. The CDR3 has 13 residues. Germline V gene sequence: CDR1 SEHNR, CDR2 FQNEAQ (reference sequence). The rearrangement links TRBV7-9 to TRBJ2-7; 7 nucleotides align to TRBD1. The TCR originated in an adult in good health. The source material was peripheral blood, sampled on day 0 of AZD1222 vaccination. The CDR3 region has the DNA TGTGCCAGCAGCCCAGGGGCAGGGGGCGAGCAGTACTTC. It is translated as CASSPGAGGEQYF.